One TCR beta chain is described in this entry. This CDR3 has 15 residues. In germline, CDR1 is GTSNPN, CDR2 SVGIG (reference sequence). The junction had 6 bases not matched to a gene; V was cut back by 2 bases and J by 8 bases. This sample stems from a study of beta chain features in type 1 diabetes. Sequencing targeted expressed TCRB transcripts, as all isolated RNA had been reverse transcribed. Sequencing was performed with immunoSEQ multiplex PCR; in TCRdb, only in-frame clones are kept and a portion is missing. This table has under 250,000 clones, roughly 30% appearing once. Averaging roughly 120 mL, one heparinised blood draw came from each individual donor.

The chain employs TRBV30 and TRBJ1-6, with 10 bases aligning to TRBD1. The receptor comes from a man aged 25-45 years in good health. Sequenced material: central memory CD4+ T cells from blood. The CDR3 DNA sequence: TGTGCCTGGAGTCTCCGACAGGGGGCATATTCACCCCTCCACTTT. It yields the protein CAWSLRQGAYSPLHF.